Here is one TCR beta chain with its context. Its antigen is as yet unknown. RNA served as the template for amplifying TCR beta CDR3 regions. The library came from an HTBI-primed first-round RT-PCR and a second-round multiplex PCR. Via MiXCR, TCRdb re-called the multiplex PCR reads, giving one row per CDR3 protein. The sample holds around 660,000 distinct CDR3 sequences, about 38% seen once. This sample stems from a study of Graves' ophthalmopathy and Graves' hyperthyroidism. This CDR3 comprises 14 residues. The V end lost 3 bases, the J end lost 5 bases, and 8 bases lay between the germline ends. CDR1 is SNHLY, CDR2 FYNNEI, per germline. General study findings and limits: In blood, most expanded thyroid clonotypes above 0.001 frequency were also detected. Researchers report that a 13-signature model separated ophthalmopathy from stable hyperthyroidism, posting around 86% sensitivity and 65% to 82% specificity.

Ophthalmopathic donors had moderate-to-severe activity, CAS ≥3 and NOSPECS ≥4, with disease that had lasted under 3 months. This TCR was recovered from an adult man with Graves' ophthalmopathy. Specimen: peripheral blood. This chain links TRBV2 with TRBJ2-6; D not resolved. Here the CDR3 reads CASSDISRANVLTF. Here the CDR3 DNA reads TGTGCCAGCAGTGATATCAGCAGGGCCAACGTCCTGACTTTC. The complete variable domain, with remaining parts taken from reference TRBV2 and TRBJ2-6, reads EPEVTQTPSHQVTQMGQEVILRCVPISNHLYFYWYRQILGQKVEFLVSFYNNEISEKSEIFDDQFSVERPDGSNFTLKIRSTKLEDSAMYFCASSDISRANVLTFGAGSRLTVL.